This TCR beta chain derives from a study of human T cells and chemical hapten exposure. The CDR3 runs 14 residues. Trimming took 0 bases from V and 2 from J, leaving 6 bases between them. From germline, CDR1 is SGHRS and CDR2 YFSETQ. TCRdb used MiXCR to reprocess the RACE reads, holding one entry per CDR3 protein. The repertoire holds over 300,000 distinct CDR3 sequences, more than 4.5% seen once, with 2.5% to 3% in the top ten. The time point here: pre-sensitization, week 0. Treatment meaning: therapeutic diphenylcyclopropenone sensitization with weekly scalp DPC. This clonotype was counted at least ten times.

The clonotype comes from a woman aged 45-65 years with alopecia areata. Some clones in this sample may be carry-over from other donors' samples. The V call is TRBV5-1, the J call TRBJ1-5, with unresolved D. Specimen: whole blood, collected in connection with sensitization to the hapten diphenylcyclopropenone (DPC). CDR3 sequence reads: CASSLGDGNQPQHF. CDR3 bases: TGCGCCAGCAGCTTGGGTGATGGCAATCAGCCCCAGCATTTT.